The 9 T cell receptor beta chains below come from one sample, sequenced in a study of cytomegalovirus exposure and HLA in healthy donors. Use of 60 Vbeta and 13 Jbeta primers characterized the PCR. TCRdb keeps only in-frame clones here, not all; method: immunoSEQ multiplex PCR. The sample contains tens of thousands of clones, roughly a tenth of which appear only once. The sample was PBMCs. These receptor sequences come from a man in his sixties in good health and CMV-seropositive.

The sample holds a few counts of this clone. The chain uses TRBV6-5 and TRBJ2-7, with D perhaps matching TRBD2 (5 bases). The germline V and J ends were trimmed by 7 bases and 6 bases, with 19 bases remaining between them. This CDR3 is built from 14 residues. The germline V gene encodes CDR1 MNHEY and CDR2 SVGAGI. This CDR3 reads CASTNTGYRGEQYF. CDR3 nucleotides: TGTGCCAGCACCAATACGGGATATCGAGGCGAGCAGTACTTC.

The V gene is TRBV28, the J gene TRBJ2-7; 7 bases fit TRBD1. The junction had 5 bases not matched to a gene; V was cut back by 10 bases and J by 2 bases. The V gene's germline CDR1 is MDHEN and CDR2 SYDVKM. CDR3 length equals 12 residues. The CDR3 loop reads CATRTGTYEQYF. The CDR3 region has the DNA TGTGCCACCCGGACAGGAACCTACGAGCAGTACTTC.

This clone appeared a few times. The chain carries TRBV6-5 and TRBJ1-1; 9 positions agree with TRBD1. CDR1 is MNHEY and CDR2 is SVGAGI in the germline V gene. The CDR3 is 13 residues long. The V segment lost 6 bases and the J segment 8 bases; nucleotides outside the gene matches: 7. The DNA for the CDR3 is TGTGCCAGCAGCACACGACAGGGGGGAGAAGCTTTCTTT. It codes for CASSTRQGGEAFF.

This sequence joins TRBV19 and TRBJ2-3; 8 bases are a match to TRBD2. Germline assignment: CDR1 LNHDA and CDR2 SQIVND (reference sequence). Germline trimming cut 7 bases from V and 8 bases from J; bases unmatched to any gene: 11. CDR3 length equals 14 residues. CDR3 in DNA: TGTGCCAGTAAAAGACAAGCGGGAGAGGGTACGCAGTATTTT. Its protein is CASKRQAGEGTQYF.

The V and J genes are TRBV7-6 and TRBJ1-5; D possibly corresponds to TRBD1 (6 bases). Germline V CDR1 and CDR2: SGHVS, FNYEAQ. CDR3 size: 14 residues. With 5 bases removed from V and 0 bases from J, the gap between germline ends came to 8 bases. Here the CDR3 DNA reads TGTGCCAGCAGCGTGGACAGTAGCAATCAGCCCCAGCATTTT. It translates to CASSVDSSNQPQHF.

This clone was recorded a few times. Written as DNA, the CDR3 is TGTGCCAGCAGCTTGGGTCCCTCCGCCATATATTTT. It translates to CASSLGPSAIYF. This rearrangement joins TRBV5-6 to TRBJ1-3, with D unclear. Trimming stripped 0 bases from V and 11 bases from J, with 9 bases between. This CDR3 has 12 amino acids. Germline-derived CDR1 and CDR2 are SGHDT and YYEEEE. The full variable domain, rest sourced from reference TRBV5-6 and TRBJ1-3, is DAGVTQSPTHLIKTRGQQVTLRCSPKSGHDTVSWYQQALGQGPQFIFQYYEEEERQRGNFPDRFSGHQFPNYSSELNVNALLLGDSALYLCASSLGPSAIYFGEGSWLTVV.

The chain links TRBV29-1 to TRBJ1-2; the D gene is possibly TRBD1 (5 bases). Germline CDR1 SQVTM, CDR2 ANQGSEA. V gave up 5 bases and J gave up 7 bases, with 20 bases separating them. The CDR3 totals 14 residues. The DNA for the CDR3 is TGCAGCGTTCTTGAGCTGGTCAGGGTGGGTGGCTACACCTTC. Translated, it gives CSVLELVRVGGYTF.

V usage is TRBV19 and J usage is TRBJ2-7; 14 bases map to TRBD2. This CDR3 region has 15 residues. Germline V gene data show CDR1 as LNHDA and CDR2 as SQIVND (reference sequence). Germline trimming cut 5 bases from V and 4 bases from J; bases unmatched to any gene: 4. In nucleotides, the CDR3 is TGTGCCAGTAGTTCCCGGACTAGCGGGAGGTACGAGCAGTACTTC. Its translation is CASSSRTSGRYEQYF.

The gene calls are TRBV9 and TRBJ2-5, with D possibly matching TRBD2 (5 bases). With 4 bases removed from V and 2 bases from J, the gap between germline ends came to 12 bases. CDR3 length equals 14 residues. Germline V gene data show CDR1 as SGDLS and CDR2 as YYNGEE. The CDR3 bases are TGTGCCAGCAGCACGGCAGCGGTTCAAGAGACCCAGTACTTC. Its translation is CASSTAAVQETQYF.